This is a list of T cell receptor beta chains from one sample in a study of shared clonotypes between healthy human individuals. Some clones are missing from TCRdb's copy, which holds only in-frame ones; the method was immunoSEQ multiplex PCR. The sample includes approximately 2,000,000 clones, just over 90% of them seen just once. The sample comprised naive CD8+ T cells from PBMCs. These receptors all come from a young man in good health. Some clones in this sample may be carry-over from other donors' samples. Both conserved end residues are part of each CDR3. A D gene is named only where the DNA matches it firmly. Part of the rows lack a size; the others show once, few, many or a class for expanded clones.

V gene	J gene	clone size	D gene	CDR3 DNA	CDR3 protein
TRBV9	TRBJ2-1	NA	NA	TGTGCCAGCAGCGTTGATAGGATCCCCTACAATGAGCAGTTCTTC	CASSVDRIPYNEQFF
TRBV6-1	TRBJ1-5	NA	NA	TGTGCCAGCAGTGATACCGGGGAAAACAATCAGCCCCAGCATTTT	CASSDTGENNQPQHF
TRBV7-8	TRBJ2-5	NA	TRBD1	TGTGCCAGCAGCTTAGTGACCCGGACAGGGGACCAAGAGACCCAGTACTTC	CASSLVTRTGDQETQYF
TRBV2	TRBJ2-3	NA	NA	TGTGCCAGCAGCCCCATGTTTCCTAGCACAGATACGCAGTATTTT	CASSPMFPSTDTQYF
TRBV10-1	TRBJ1-2	NA	NA	TGCGCCAGGTCGGGAGGGAGTGAGGATAACTATGGCTACACCTTC	CARSGGSEDNYGYTF
TRBV5-6	TRBJ2-3	NA	NA	TGTGCCAGCAGCTTGGGTGCAGATACGCAGTATTTT	CASSLGADTQYF
TRBV29-1	TRBJ2-7	NA	TRBD2	TGCAGCGTTGGGGGAGGGAAATTGGGCTACGAGCAGTACTTC	CSVGGGKLGYEQYF
TRBV29-1	TRBJ2-1	many	NA	TGCAGCGTCTACACGGGACTTTCCAATGAGCAGTTCTTC	CSVYTGLSNEQFF
TRBV29-1	TRBJ1-2	NA	TRBD1	TGCAGCGTCGCGGATGCCAGACAGGGAAGGAAGCCTGGCTACACCTTC	CSVADARQGRKPGYTF
TRBV27	TRBJ2-7	once	NA	TGTGCCAGCAGCTTATCGATGGAGACTAGGACAACCTACGAGCAGTACTTC	CASSLSMETRTTYEQYF
TRBV25-1	TRBJ1-1	NA	TRBD1	TGTGCCAGCAGTGTCTCTGACAGGGGAACTGAAGCTTTCTTT	CASSVSDRGTEAFF
TRBV28	TRBJ1-2	NA	NA	TGTGCCAGCAGTTCAACTTCCGTCTTATCCGGCTACACCTTC	CASSSTSVLSGYTF
TRBV11-1	TRBJ2-5	NA	NA	TGTGCCAGCAGCTTAGTAGGGTTCCAAGAGACCCAGTACTTC	CASSLVGFQETQYF
TRBV6-5	TRBJ1-1	NA	NA	TGTGCCAGCAGTTACGGACGGAACACTGAAGCTTTCTTT	CASSYGRNTEAFF
TRBV11-2	TRBJ1-2	NA	TRBD1	TGTGCCAGCAGCTTAGGAGGGGGCGCAGGCGGCTACACCTTC	CASSLGGGAGGYTF
TRBV28	TRBJ2-7	NA	NA	TGTGCCAGCAGTTTTATTAGTTTGACTATCGAGCAGTACTTC	CASSFISLTIEQYF
TRBV7-3	TRBJ2-1	NA	TRBD2	TGTGCCAGCAGCCAGGACCTTCCCGGGAGGGACAATGAGCAGTTCTTC	CASSQDLPGRDNEQFF
TRBV7-3	TRBJ2-7	NA	NA	TGTGCCAGCAGCTTAAGCGCGGGGAACCACTACGAGCAGTACTTC	CASSLSAGNHYEQYF
TRBV28	TRBJ2-7	NA	TRBD1	TGTGCCAGCAGTTTACACAGGGGGCAATACGAGCAGTACTTC	CASSLHRGQYEQYF
TRBV6-1	TRBJ2-7	NA	NA	TGTGCCAGCAGTGAAGTCAGGTCGTGGGAGCAGTACTTC	CASSEVRSWEQYF
TRBV19	TRBJ1-5	NA	TRBD1	TGTGCCAGTAGTATTGGGACAGGGTCCAATCAGCCCCAGCATTTT	CASSIGTGSNQPQHF
TRBV7-9	TRBJ1-2	NA	NA	TGTGCCAGCAGCTGGCCGGTGGCAAAGAATGGCTACACCTTC	CASSWPVAKNGYTF
TRBV4-3	TRBJ1-2	NA	NA	TGCGCCAGCAGCCAAACAGGGTTTCCACCGACTGAGTTCTATGGCTACACCTTC	CASSQTGFPPTEFYGYTF
TRBV4-1	TRBJ1-5	NA	NA	TGCGCCAGCAGCCAAGAACCAGGGCGGGTGAATCAGCCCCAGCATTTT	CASSQEPGRVNQPQHF
TRBV6-4	TRBJ1-5	NA	NA	TGTGCCAGCAGTGGAAGTACAGCTAGCAATCAGCCCCAGCATTTT	CASSGSTASNQPQHF
TRBV2	TRBJ1-1	few	NA	TGTGCCAGCAGTGAGGCCAGCTACAACACTGAAGCTTTCTTT	CASSEASYNTEAFF
TRBV7-9	TRBJ2-1	NA	NA	TGTGCCAGCAGCCCCGCACTCAACTCCTACAATGAGCAGTTCTTC	CASSPALNSYNEQFF
TRBV7-9	TRBJ2-7	NA	TRBD1	TGTGCCAGCAGCCAAGGGGGCCCGGGCGAGCAGTACTTC	CASSQGGPGEQYF
TRBV5-1	TRBJ2-3	NA	TRBD1	TGCGCCAGCAGCTCTGGACAGGGGGTCACAGATACGCAGTATTTT	CASSSGQGVTDTQYF
TRBV29-1	TRBJ2-1	NA	TRBD2	TGCAGCGTGATAGCGGGGCTAGGGTACAATGAGCAGTTCTTC	CSVIAGLGYNEQFF
TRBV5-1	TRBJ2-7	few	TRBD1	TGCGCCAGCAGCTTTGGGACAGCCTACGAGCAGTACTTC	CASSFGTAYEQYF
TRBV4-2	TRBJ2-4	NA	NA	TGTGCCAGCAGCCAAGCGGGCGGGCCAGCCAAAAACATTCAGTACTTC	CASSQAGGPAKNIQYF
TRBV13	TRBJ2-3	NA	NA	TGTGCCAGCAGCAGGGGAAGAGTCACAGATACGCAGTATTTT	CASSRGRVTDTQYF
TRBV18	TRBJ2-5	NA	NA	TGTGCCAGCTTCACGACAGTACAAGAGACCCAGTACTTC	CASFTTVQETQYF
TRBV4-3	TRBJ1-5	NA	TRBD1	TGCGCCAGCAGCCAAGGGACAGGGGCCCTGAATCAGCCCCAGCATTTT	CASSQGTGALNQPQHF
TRBV9	TRBJ1-3	NA	NA	TGTGCCAGCAGTTTGGACAGCGGAGGAAACACCATATATTTT	CASSLDSGGNTIYF
TRBV9	TRBJ2-3	NA	TRBD2	TGTGCCAGCAGCGTTAGCGGGACCACCACAGATACGCAGTATTTT	CASSVSGTTTDTQYF
TRBV28	TRBJ2-7	NA	NA	TGTGCCAGCAGTTCTCATCCCCGGGAGCAGTACTTC	CASSSHPREQYF